This TCR beta chain was identified in a study of blood T cells in healthy people across ages. V shed 2 bases and J 7 bases; nucleotides not matched to a gene: 13. This CDR3 is 18 amino acids long. Germline V CDR1 and CDR2: MNHEY, SVGEGT. For the second PCR, which ran for about 7 to 11 cycles, a sample-barcoded 5' primer and a J-beta primer mix were used. In TCRdb, the 5' RACE reads were re-called with MiXCR into one record per CDR3 protein. This table holds 650,000 to 950,000 distinct CDR3 sequences, roughly 44% found once. Each donor gave ten milliliters of peripheral blood. The rearrangement joins TRBV6-2 or TRBV6-3 to TRBJ2-7; 14 positions match TRBD2. The clonotype originates from a man in his 60s in good health. Specimen: blood. CDR3 sequence reads: CASSYLVGTSGGNNEQYF. The CDR3 bases are TGTGCCAGCAGTTACCTCGTTGGGACTAGCGGGGGCAACAATGAGCAGTACTTC.